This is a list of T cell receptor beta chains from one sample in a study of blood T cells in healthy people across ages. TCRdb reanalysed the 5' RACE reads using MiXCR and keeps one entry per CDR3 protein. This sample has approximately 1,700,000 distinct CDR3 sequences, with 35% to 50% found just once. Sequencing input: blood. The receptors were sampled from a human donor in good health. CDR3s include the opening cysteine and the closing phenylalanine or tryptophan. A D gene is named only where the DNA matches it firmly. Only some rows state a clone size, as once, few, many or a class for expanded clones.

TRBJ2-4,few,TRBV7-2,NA,TGTGCCAGCAGCAAAGGCGACGGAAGGTCCATTCAGTACTTC,CASSKGDGRSIQYF
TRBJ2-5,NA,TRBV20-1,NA,TGCAGTGCTAGGGTCCCAGGGCGGAGGGGAGAGACCCAGTACTTC,CSARVPGRRGETQYF
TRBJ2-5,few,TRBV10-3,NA,TGTGCCATCGCCGACGGCAAAGAGACCCAGTACTTC,CAIADGKETQYF
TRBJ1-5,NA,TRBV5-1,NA,TGCGCCAGCAGCCTGGACGGACTCAATCAGCCCCAGCATTTT,CASSLDGLNQPQHF
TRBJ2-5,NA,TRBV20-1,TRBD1,TGCAGTGCTAGTAATTTCGGGGACAGGGGTCCCCAAGAGACCCAGTACTTC,CSASNFGDRGPQETQYF
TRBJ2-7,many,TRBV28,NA,TGTGCCACTACCCCCCAGGGGGGCTACGAGCAGTACTTC,CATTPQGGYEQYF
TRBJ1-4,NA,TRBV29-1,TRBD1,TGCAGCGTTGAAGCGGGACAGAACATAAATGAAAAACTGTTTTTT,CSVEAGQNINEKLFF
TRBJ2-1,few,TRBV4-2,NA,TGTGCCAGCAGCCAAGATTTTAGACTCGGTGAGCAGTTCTTC,CASSQDFRLGEQFF
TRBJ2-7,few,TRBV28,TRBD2,TGTGTCAGCACATCCGTAGGGGAGTTCCGGTCGGGAGGTCAGTACTTC,CVSTSVGEFRSGGQYF
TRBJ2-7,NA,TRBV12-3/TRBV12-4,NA,TGTGCCGGCAGTTTAGGAGGGTTGGAGTCCTACGAGCAGTACTTC,CAGSLGGLESYEQYF
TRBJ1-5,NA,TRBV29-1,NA,TGCAGCGTTTCCGACAGCTATAGCAATCAGCCCCAGCATTTT,CSVSDSYSNQPQHF
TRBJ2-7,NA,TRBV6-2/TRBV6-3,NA,TGTGCCAGCACCAAGGGAGGCACCTCCTACGAGCAGTACTTC,CASTKGGTSYEQYF
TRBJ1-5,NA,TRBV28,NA,TGTGCCAGCAGTTTAAATTTGGCGGGACAGCCCCAGCATTTT,CASSLNLAGQPQHF
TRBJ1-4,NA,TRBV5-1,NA,TGCGCCAGCAGCTTAGGTGTGACGGGAGGAGAAAAACTGTTTTTT,CASSLGVTGGEKLFF
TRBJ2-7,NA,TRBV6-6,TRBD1,TGTGCCACCTATCGACAGGGACGCCACGAGCAGTACTTC,CATYRQGRHEQYF
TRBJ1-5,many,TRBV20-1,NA,TGCAGTGTTAGAAGGAAGAATCAGCCCCAGCATTTT,CSVRRKNQPQHF
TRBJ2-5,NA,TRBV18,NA,TGTGCCAGCTCACCCCAACCGACACCCTCCTACGGGCAGTACTTC,CASSPQPTPSYGQYF
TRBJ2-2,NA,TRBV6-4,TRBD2,TGTGCCAGCAGTGACGGGTTAGCGGGGGATTCCACCGGGGAGCTGTTTTTT,CASSDGLAGDSTGELFF
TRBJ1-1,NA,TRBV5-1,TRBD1,TGCGCCAGCAGCGTACCGGGACAGAAAGATCCCATGAACACTGAAGCTTTCTTT,CASSVPGQKDPMNTEAFF
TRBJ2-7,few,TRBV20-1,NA,TGCAGTGCGCAGGGTTTGGACGAGCAGTACTTC,CSAQGLDEQYF
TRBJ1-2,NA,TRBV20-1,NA,TGCAGTGCTAGAGTCGACAGTACCTATGGCTACACCTTC,CSARVDSTYGYTF
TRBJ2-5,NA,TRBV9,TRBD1,TGTGCCAGCAGCGTTGGGGACAGGGTCCAAGAGACCCGGTACTTC,CASSVGDRVQETRYF
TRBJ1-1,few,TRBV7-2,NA,TGTGCCTGCAGCACCAGGGTAGTGTGGACTGAAGCTTTCTTT,CACSTRVVWTEAFF
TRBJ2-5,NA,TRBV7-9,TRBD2,TGTGCCAGCAGCGAACTAGCGAGTGAAGAGACCCAGTACTTC,CASSELASEETQYF
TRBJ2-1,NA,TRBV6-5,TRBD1,TGTGCCAGCACCCTAGGACAGGGGGTATACAATGAGCAGTTCTTC,CASTLGQGVYNEQFF
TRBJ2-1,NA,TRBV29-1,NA,TGCAGCGGGGGCCCCCGGCTTGGGGATGAGCAGTTCTTC,CSGGPRLGDEQFF
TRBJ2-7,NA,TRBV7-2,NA,TGTGCCAGCAGCTTAGCAGGGGAGACGCTTCCCTACGAGCAGTACTTC,CASSLAGETLPYEQYF
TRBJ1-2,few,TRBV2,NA,TGTGCCAGCAGTGAAGGGGGTAGTCACAACTATGGCTACACCTTC,CASSEGGSHNYGYTF
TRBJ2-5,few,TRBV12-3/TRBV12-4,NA,TGTGCCAGCAGTTTTCCCGAGGGGACCCAGTACTTC,CASSFPEGTQYF
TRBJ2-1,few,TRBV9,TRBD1,TGTGCCAGCAGCACCGTATGGGGACAGGCCGTTGGCGCTGAGCAGTTCTTC,CASSTVWGQAVGAEQFF
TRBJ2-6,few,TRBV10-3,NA,TGTGCCATCAGTGAGGCAGGGCTCTCTGGGGCCAACGTCCTGACTTTC,CAISEAGLSGANVLTF
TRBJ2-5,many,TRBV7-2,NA,TGTGCCAGCAGCTTAATGGCAGCTGAAGAGACCCAGTACTTC,CASSLMAAEETQYF
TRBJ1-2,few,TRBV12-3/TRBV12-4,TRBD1,TGTGCCAGCAGTTTAGCGGCTGGACAGGGCCACTATGGCTACACCTTC,CASSLAAGQGHYGYTF
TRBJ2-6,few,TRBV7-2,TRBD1,TGTGCCAGCAGCTTACGTCCGGGGACAGCGCTCTCTGGGGCCAACGTCCTGACTTTC,CASSLRPGTALSGANVLTF
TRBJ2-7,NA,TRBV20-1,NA,TGCAGTGCCAGGGGTCTGGGACCGTACGAGCAGTACTTC,CSARGLGPYEQYF
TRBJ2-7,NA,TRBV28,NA,TGTGCCAGCAGTCCGGCATCAACCGGCTCCTACGAGCAGTACTTC,CASSPASTGSYEQYF
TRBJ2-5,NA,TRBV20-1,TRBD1,TGCAGTGCCCGGGGACAGGGGGCAGTGACCCAGTACTTC,CSARGQGAVTQYF
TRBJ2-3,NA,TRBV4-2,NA,TGTGCCAGCAGCCAAGACGGCGGCTTCACAGATACGCAGTATTTT,CASSQDGGFTDTQYF
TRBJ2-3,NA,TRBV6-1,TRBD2,TGTGCCAGCAGTCGCCGGACTAGCGGGACCGTAACAGATACGCAGTATTTT,CASSRRTSGTVTDTQYF
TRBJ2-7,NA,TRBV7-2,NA,TGTGCCACGTCTACATCCAGCTCCTACGAGCAGTACTTC,CATSTSSSYEQYF
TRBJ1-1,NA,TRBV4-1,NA,TGCGCCAGCAGCCAAGAGAAGAACACTGAAGCTTTCTTT,CASSQEKNTEAFF
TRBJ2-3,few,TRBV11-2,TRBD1,TGTGCCAGCAGCAGACAGATACAGGGGAATACGCAGTATTTT,CASSRQIQGNTQYF
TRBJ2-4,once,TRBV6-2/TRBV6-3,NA,TGTGCCAGCAGTTACTCGTCCCAGGGTAACATTCGGTGCTTC,CASSYSSQGNIRCF
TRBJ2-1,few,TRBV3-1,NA,TGTGCCAGCAGTCCCCAGGGAGTTTACAATGAGCAGTTCTTC,CASSPQGVYNEQFF
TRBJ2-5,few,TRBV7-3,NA,TGTGCCAGCAGCTTAACCAGGGACCAAGAGACCCAGTACTTC,CASSLTRDQETQYF
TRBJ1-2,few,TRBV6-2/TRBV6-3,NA,TGTGCCACCGGGGATCGCCGGGGCCTTTATGGCTACACCTTC,CATGDRRGLYGYTF
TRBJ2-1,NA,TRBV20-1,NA,TGCAGTGCTAGACCTCGGTTGGACGGCTACAATGAGCAGTTCTTC,CSARPRLDGYNEQFF
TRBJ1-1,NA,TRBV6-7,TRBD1,TGTGCCAGCAGGGTAGGGGGCGGCTCGAACACTGAAGCTTTCTTT,CASRVGGGSNTEAFF
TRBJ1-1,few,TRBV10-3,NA,TGTGCCATCAGTGAGTCGGAGGGGACTGAAGCTTTCTTT,CAISESEGTEAFF
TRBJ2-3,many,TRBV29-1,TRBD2,TGCAGCGTTGAACTAGCGGGGCACACAGATACGCAGTATTTT,CSVELAGHTDTQYF
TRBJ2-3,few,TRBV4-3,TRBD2,TGCGCCAGCAGCCAAGAGACGTTAGCGGGGGGCACAGATACGCAGTATTTT,CASSQETLAGGTDTQYF
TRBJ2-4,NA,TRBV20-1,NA,TGCAGTGCTGAGAACACGTTAGCCAAAAACATTCAGTACTTC,CSAENTLAKNIQYF
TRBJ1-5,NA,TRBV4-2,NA,TGTGCCAGCAGCCAAGAAGAATCGGGCAGGGGCTATCAGCCCCAGCATTTT,CASSQEESGRGYQPQHF
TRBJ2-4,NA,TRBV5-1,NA,TGCGCCAGCAGCTTGCGGTCCCTCGAAAACATTCAGTACTTC,CASSLRSLENIQYF
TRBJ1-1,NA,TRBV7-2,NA,TGTGCCAGCAGCTTAAGACCTTCGAACACTGAAGCTTTCTTT,CASSLRPSNTEAFF
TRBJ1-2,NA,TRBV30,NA,TGTGCCTGGAGCCACGGCGGGGGCGGCTACACCTTC,CAWSHGGGGYTF
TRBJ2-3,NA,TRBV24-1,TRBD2,TGTGCCACCAGTGACCCGTTCGGGGGGGGCAATACGCAGTATTTT,CATSDPFGGGNTQYF
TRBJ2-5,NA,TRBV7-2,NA,TGTGCCAGCAGCTTAAATTCTAACACTCAAGAGACCCAGTACTTC,CASSLNSNTQETQYF
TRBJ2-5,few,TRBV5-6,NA,TGTGCCAGCAGCTTGGTTGTCAGTCTCCAAGAGACCCAGTACTTC,CASSLVVSLQETQYF